This passage covers 27 T cell receptor beta chains from one sample sequenced in a study of blood T cell repertoires in COVID-19. Produced via immunoSEQ multiplex PCR; TCRdb's table is partial and in-frame only. The sample gives 100,000 to 150,000 clones, around nine tenths of which show up once; 7.6% is in the top ten. The material sequenced was peripheral blood. These receptors all stem from a man aged 50 to 60 with acute or convalescent COVID-19.

The chain employs TRBV7-9 and TRBJ2-1, with D tentatively TRBD2 (6 bases). This CDR3 spans 15 amino acids. V lost 4 bases to trimming and J lost 8 bases, with 18 bases between them. Per germline, CDR1 SEHNR and CDR2 FQNEAQ (reference sequence). The CDR3 DNA is TGTGCCAGCAGCTACCCGACTAGTGGGTCCGATGAGCAGTTCTTC. Protein product: CASSYPTSGSDEQFF.

The chain carries TRBV6-5 and TRBJ1-3; D not certain. The CDR3 spans 16 residues. V lost 4 bases and J 0 bases, leaving 13 bases between the germline ends. Germline V CDR1 and CDR2: MNHEY, SVGAGI. The CDR3 loop is CASSLSRMSSGNTIYF. The CDR3 bases are TGTGCCAGCAGTTTAAGCAGGATGAGCTCTGGAAACACCATATATTTT.

The gene calls are TRBV9 and TRBJ2-7; TRBD1 matches 7 bases. CDR1 and CDR2 from the germline V gene are SGDLS and YYNGEE. V lost 4 bases and J lost 4; bases outside the gene matches: 11. CDR3 length: 15 amino acids. CDR3 DNA sequence: TGTGCCAGCAGCATACGACAGGGATTTCCGTACGAGCAGTACTTC. Residues: CASSIRQGFPYEQYF.

This chain connects TRBV5-4 to TRBJ2-1; no clear D gene. This CDR3 has 14 residues. Per the germline V gene, CDR1 is SGHNT and CDR2 is YYREEE (reference sequence). Trimming took 4 bases from V and 7 from J, leaving 15 bases between them. CDR3 DNA: TGTGCCAGCAGCCCCCAGTGGAGTGGGAATGAGCAGTTCTTC. Translating gives CASSPQWSGNEQFF.

V is TRBV12-3 or TRBV12-4 and J is TRBJ1-1, with D possibly TRBD1 on 6 matching bases. V lost 5 bases, J lost 11 bases, and 15 bases lay in between. The CDR3 runs to 12 residues. CDR3 nucleotides: TGTGCCAGCAGTAACATAGGACAGTCCGCTTTCTTT. Its translation: CASSNIGQSAFF.

The CDR3 loop reads CASSLQPGQNTGELFF. CDR3 bases: TGCGCCAGCAGCCTGCAGCCGGGACAGAACACCGGGGAGCTGTTTTTT. This rearrangement joins TRBV5-1 to TRBJ2-2; a weak D match, TRBD1 (6 bases). Germline V CDR1 and CDR2: SGHRS, YFSETQ. The CDR3 totals 16 residues. V lost 4 bases to trimming and J lost 1 base, with 14 bases between them. Filled out from reference TRBV5-1 and TRBJ2-2, the complete variable domain reads KAGVTQTPRYLIKTRGQQVTLSCSPISGHRSVSWYQQTPGQGLQFLFEYFSETQRNKGNFPGRFSGRQFSNSRSEMNVSTLELGDSALYLCASSLQPGQNTGELFFGEGSRLTVL.

The table lists this clone with a count of one. The chain has TRBV5-1 and TRBJ1-1, with 12 bases fitting TRBD1. V trimming: 7 bases; J trimming: 4 bases; junction bases outside the gene matches: 8. Germline V gene data show CDR1 as SGHRS and CDR2 as YFSETQ. The CDR3 is made up of 15 amino acids. This chain's CDR3 is CASFEGQGAGTEAFF. DNA for the CDR3: TGCGCCAGCTTCGAGGGACAGGGGGCCGGCACTGAAGCTTTCTTT. Supplemented by reference TRBV5-1 and TRBJ1-1, the full variable domain reads KAGVTQTPRYLIKTRGQQVTLSCSPISGHRSVSWYQQTPGQGLQFLFEYFSETQRNKGNFPGRFSGRQFSNSRSEMNVSTLELGDSALYLCASFEGQGAGTEAFFGQGTRLTVV.

The chain carries TRBV6-5 and TRBJ1-5; D may be TRBD1 (5 bases). Trimming cost V 7 bases and J 5 bases, with 12 bases left between them. CDR1 is MNHEY and CDR2 is SVGAGI in the germline V gene. The CDR3 runs to 13 residues. This CDR3 reads CASNSGLDQPQHF. The CDR3 nucleotides are TGTGCCAGCAATTCAGGGTTGGATCAGCCCCAGCATTTT.

V usage is TRBV5-5 and J usage is TRBJ2-7; 8 nucleotides agree with TRBD1. The trim removed 1 base at V and 3 bases at J, leaving 6 bases unmatched. The germline V gene has CDR1 SGHKS and CDR2 YYEKEE (reference sequence). This CDR3 spans 15 amino acids. CDR3 loop: CASSLTPTGDYEQYF. The CDR3 DNA is TGTGCCAGCAGCTTGACCCCGACAGGGGACTACGAGCAGTACTTC.

The J gene is TRBJ2-1, the V gene TRBV24-1; 7 bases match TRBD2. CDR3 length equals 15 residues. Germline CDR1 KGHDR, CDR2 SFDVKD. J was trimmed by 4 bases and V by 2 bases; bases with no gene match: 4. The CDR3 loop is CATSDWASGYNEQFF. CDR3 DNA sequence: TGTGCCACCAGTGATTGGGCTAGCGGTTACAATGAGCAGTTCTTC.

The sample holds a few counts of this clone. The chain employs TRBV7-9 and TRBJ1-1, with D uncertain. The CDR3 totals 14 residues. CDR1 is SEHNR, CDR2 FQNEAQ, per germline (reference sequence). The V gene lost 0 bases and the J gene lost 5 bases, with 10 bases spanning the gap. The CDR3 protein is CASSLARDWTEAFF. CDR3 nucleotide sequence: TGTGCCAGCAGCTTAGCACGGGATTGGACTGAAGCTTTCTTT.

V gene TRBV7-8 combines with J gene TRBJ2-5, with D unclear. Trimming cost V 0 bases and J 1 base, with 6 bases left between them. Germline lookup yields CDR1 SGHVS and CDR2 FQNEAQ. CDR3 size: 14 residues. The CDR3 reads CASSLAPTQETQYF. The CDR3 nucleotides read TGTGCCAGCAGCTTAGCCCCTACCCAAGAGACCCAGTACTTC.

The count of this clone is one. The chain employs TRBV7-2 and TRBJ2-3; 7 bases are a match to TRBD2. The CDR3 contains 13 residues. CDR1 is SGHTA and CDR2 is FQGNSA in the germline V gene. With V trimmed by 1 base and J by 14 bases, 9 bases remained unmatched. The CDR3 bases are TGTGCCAGCAGCTTAGACGGGATTAGCGGGCTGTATTTT. This sequence encodes CASSLDGISGLYF.

CDR3 DNA: TGCGCCAGCAGCTTAGGACTAGCGGGCCGGACCTACAATGAGCAGTTCTTC. Its translation: CASSLGLAGRTYNEQFF. The chain is built from TRBV5-1 and TRBJ2-1; 11 bases agree with TRBD2. After removal of 2 bases from V and 2 bases from J, the junction contained 6 bases not matched to a gene. The CDR3 loop spans 17 amino acids. The V gene's germline CDR1 is SGHRS and CDR2 YFSETQ.

J is TRBJ1-2 and V is TRBV5-1, with D uncertain. Trimming removed 1 base from V and 8 bases from J, with 15 bases in between. Per the germline V gene, CDR1 is SGHRS and CDR2 is YFSETQ. This CDR3 contains 14 residues. CDR3 residues: CASSLWGSGNGYTF. The CDR3 DNA reads TGCGCCAGCAGCTTGTGGGGATCGGGGAACGGCTACACCTTC.

The rearrangement uses TRBV28 and TRBJ1-5, with 8 bases lining up with TRBD1. The CDR3 consists of 15 residues. Germline trimming cut 5 bases from V and 8 bases from J; bases unmatched to any gene: 11. The germline CDR1 and CDR2 sequences are MDHEN and SYDVKM. For the CDR3, the DNA is TGTGCCAGCAGTCCCTTGCGACAGGGGAGAAAGCCCCAGCATTTT. This gives the protein CASSPLRQGRKPQHF.

The rearrangement links TRBV24-1 to TRBJ2-1; 11 bases are shared with TRBD1. The CDR3 sequence is 15 residues long. V lost 4 bases to trimming and J lost 9 bases; unmatched junction nucleotides: 7. Germline CDR1 reads KGHDR; CDR2 reads SFDVKD. CDR3 region: CATSDGGQGVGEQFF. CDR3 bases: TGTGCCACCAGTGACGGGGGACAGGGGGTGGGTGAGCAGTTCTTC.

The chain couples TRBV18 to TRBJ2-2; no definite D call. Per germline, CDR1 KGHSH and CDR2 LQKENI. This CDR3 comprises 14 residues. Trimming took off 2 bases at V and 1 base at J, with 5 bases between the two ends. The CDR3 here is CASSPSQNTGELFF. In nucleotides, the CDR3 is TGTGCCAGCTCACCAAGCCAGAACACCGGGGAGCTGTTTTTT.

This clone was detected once. This sequence joins TRBV5-1 and TRBJ1-1; TRBD1 is a possible D gene (5 bases). The germline gives CDR1 SGHRS, CDR2 YFSETQ. The CDR3 loop spans 15 amino acids. Trimming cost V 2 bases and J 0 bases, with 11 bases left between them. The CDR3 sequence: CASSFTGPMNTEAFF. The CDR3 region has the DNA TGCGCCAGCAGCTTCACAGGACCCATGAACACTGAAGCTTTCTTT. Combining the CDR3 with reference TRBV5-1 and TRBJ1-1 gives the whole variable domain KAGVTQTPRYLIKTRGQQVTLSCSPISGHRSVSWYQQTPGQGLQFLFEYFSETQRNKGNFPGRFSGRQFSNSRSEMNVSTLELGDSALYLCASSFTGPMNTEAFFGQGTRLTVV.

The J gene is TRBJ1-1, the V gene TRBV10-3; D remains unclear. Germline lookup yields CDR1 ENHRY and CDR2 SYGVKD. The CDR3 is 13 residues long. Trimming cost V 9 bases and J 7 bases, with 18 bases left between them. The CDR3 is CAITENTLNEAFF. CDR3 DNA: TGTGCCATTACAGAGAACACCCTGAATGAAGCTTTCTTT.

The chain carries TRBV18 and TRBJ1-1, with 10 bases identical to TRBD1. The V segment lost 6 bases and the J segment 4 bases; nucleotides outside the gene matches: 20. Per the germline V gene, CDR1 is KGHSH and CDR2 is LQKENI. This CDR3 has 19 residues. CDR3 DNA sequence: TGTGCCAGCTCGCAGTACCAGGAGGTTTGGGGACAGGGGAGCACTGAAGCTTTCTTT. It encodes CASSQYQEVWGQGSTEAFF.

The chain recombines TRBV3-1 (or the pseudogene TRBV3-2) with TRBJ1-2; D possibly corresponds to TRBD1 (6 bases). CDR1 LGHDT and CDR2 YNNKEL come from the germline V gene (reference sequence). With 5 bases removed from V and 4 bases from J, the gap between germline ends came to 11 bases. There are 13 residues in the CDR3. DNA for the CDR3: TGTGCCAGCAGCTCAGACAGGATCTATGGCTACACCTTC. It specifies CASSSDRIYGYTF.

The genes are TRBV11-3 and TRBJ2-7, with 11 bases aligning to TRBD1. J lost 7 bases, V lost 8 bases, and 4 bases had no gene match. The germline gives CDR1 SGHNT, CDR2 YENEEA. The CDR3 extends over 12 amino acids. The CDR3 loop is CASRDRGTEQYF. For the CDR3, the DNA is TGTGCCAGCCGGGACAGGGGGACTGAGCAGTACTTC.

The chain has TRBV11-3 and TRBJ2-2; 9 bases match TRBD2. Germline V CDR1 and CDR2: SGHNT, YENEEA. CDR3 length equals 17 residues. V shed 5 bases and J 4 bases; nucleotides not matched to a gene: 11. CDR3 DNA sequence: TGTGCCAGCAGCCCTCCCGGGCGGCGGGAGGGCACCGGGGAGCTGTTTTTT. Translating it yields CASSPPGRREGTGELFF.

The rearrangement joins TRBV4-3 to TRBJ2-3, with a weak D call TRBD1 (6 bases). This CDR3 is built from 16 residues. V shed 0 bases and J shed 4 bases, with 14 bases lying between them. CDR1 LGHNA and CDR2 YSLEER come from the germline V gene. CDR3 DNA sequence: TGCGCCAGCAGCCAAGAGTACAGGGTAGGGCCAGATACGCAGTATTTT. Translating it yields CASSQEYRVGPDTQYF.

Of note for this clone: A much larger clone sits a single nucleotide away, making a read error possible. This chain links TRBV7-6 with TRBJ2-3, with TRBD2 matching 8 bases. Losses at the gene ends were 5 bases for V and 0 bases for J; bases not matched to a gene: 4. Germline CDR1 and CDR2: SGHVS and FNYEAQ. The CDR3 is 15 residues long. CDR3 nucleotide sequence: TGTGCCAGCAGCCCTACTAGCGGTAGCACAGATACGCAGTATTTT. Translation: CASSPTSGSTDTQYF.

The rearrangement joins TRBV18 to TRBJ1-5, with 7 nucleotides matching TRBD1. The trim removed 6 bases at V and 2 bases at J, leaving 4 bases unmatched. CDR1 KGHSH and CDR2 LQKENI come from the germline V gene. CDR3 length: 14 amino acids. The CDR3 region is CASSLGTGNQPQHF. The DNA for the CDR3 is TGTGCCAGCTCCCTCGGGACAGGCAATCAGCCCCAGCATTTT.